The 23 T cell receptor beta chains given below trace back to one sample, sequenced in a study of T cell clusters in autoimmune cytopenias. TRB was amplified from 250 ng of peripheral blood genomic DNA per sample. TRB rearrangements were amplified by touch-down multiplex PCR with mixed TRB-A/B primers. Using the multiplex PCR reads, TCRdb records one entry per CDR3 protein without DNA. The repertoire table contains under 3,500 distinct CDR3 sequences. Sequencing was done on a sample of peripheral blood. The receptors were sampled from a human donor with an autoimmune cytopenia or autoimmune hepatitis (not recorded which).

This clonotype shows up as medium-sized by frequency. This chain links TRBV27 with TRBJ2-7; TCRdb returns TRBD2, unconfirmable since there is no DNA. Germline V lookup: CDR1 MNHEY, CDR2 SMNVEV (reference sequence). The CDR3 consists of 15 residues. CDR3 sequence reads: CASSLMAGDSAEQYF.

This clonotype registers medium-sized by frequency. The V call is TRBV5-4, the J call TRBJ2-1; the TCRdb D gene call, TRBD2, has no DNA to confirm it. The CDR3 is 16 amino acids. CDR1 SGHNT and CDR2 YYREEE come from the germline V gene (reference sequence). This CDR3 is CASSLEGGGGGNEQFF.

By frequency, this clonotype registers medium-sized (0.01 to 0.1%). The rearrangement joins TRBV18 to TRBJ1-5; TCRdb gives TRBD1 as the D gene, but with no DNA this cannot be confirmed. This CDR3 contains 14 residues. Germline lookup yields CDR1 KGHSH and CDR2 LQKENI. The CDR3 protein is CASSPGGRNQPQHF.

This chain connects TRBV4-2 to TRBJ1-1. The germline CDR1 and CDR2 sequences are LGHNA and YNFKEQ. The CDR3 contains 14 residues. CDR3 region: CASSQAVVYGEAFF.

In terms of frequency, this clonotype is medium-sized. V and J are TRBV12-3 or TRBV12-4 and TRBJ2-3; TCRdb returns TRBD2, unconfirmable since there is no DNA. The length of the CDR3 is 13 residues. CDR3 region: CASSPLLTDTQYF.

This clonotype registers medium-sized by frequency. The J gene is TRBJ1-1, the V gene TRBV7-9; the TCRdb D gene call, TRBD1, has no DNA to confirm it. Germline V gene sequence: CDR1 SEHNR, CDR2 FQNEAQ (reference sequence). CDR3 length: 14 amino acids. CDR3: CASSSGQGNTEAFF.

This chain joins TRBV5-1 and TRBJ2-3; TCRdb's D call of TRBD1 is untestable without DNA. The CDR3 runs to 16 residues. Germline values: CDR1 SGHRS, CDR2 YFSETQ. This CDR3 reads CASAPRVRGATDTQYF.

This rearrangement joins TRBV6-1 to TRBJ2-7; TCRdb's D gene call, TRBD1, goes unchecked for lack of DNA. Germline-derived CDR1 and CDR2 are MNHNS and SASEGT. The CDR3 totals 13 residues. The CDR3 sequence is CASLGQGAYEQYF.

The chain carries TRBV4-2 and TRBJ2-5. Germline V gene sequence: CDR1 LGHNA, CDR2 YNFKEQ. This CDR3 is 12 amino acids long. The CDR3 spells CASSQGKETQYF.

Measured by frequency, this clonotype is medium-sized. The chain employs TRBV18 and TRBJ2-3. The germline V gene has CDR1 KGHSH and CDR2 LQKENI. This CDR3 is built from 15 residues. This CDR3 is CASSMTETSTDTQYF.

The V and J genes are TRBV7-7 and TRBJ1-1; TCRdb picks TRBD1, but there is no DNA to check that call. The CDR3 is made up of 13 amino acids. CDR1 is SSHAT, CDR2 FNYEAQ, per germline (reference sequence). The CDR3 region is CASSSGLNTEAFF.

By frequency, this clonotype registers medium-sized (0.01 to 0.1%). V gene TRBV6-1 combines with J gene TRBJ1-1. Germline V gene data show CDR1 as MNHNS and CDR2 as SASEGT. The CDR3 extends over 14 amino acids. CDR3 amino acids: CASSGRGRITEAFF.

This clonotype is large (0.1 to 1%) by frequency. The rearrangement uses TRBV13 and TRBJ2-1; the TRBD1 assignment by TCRdb is unverifiable without DNA. Germline CDR1 PRHDT, CDR2 FYEKMQ (reference sequence). This CDR3 region has 14 residues. CDR3 loop: CASKRQGSYNEQFF.

V usage is TRBV5-1 and J usage is TRBJ1-6; without DNA, the TCRdb call of TRBD1 cannot be checked. The CDR3 length is 16 residues. CDR1 is SGHRS, CDR2 YFSETQ, per germline. CDR3 loop: CASSLNGGQGNSPLHF.

Its frequency marks this clonotype as medium-sized. The chain combines TRBV10-3 with TRBJ2-1; TCRdb's D call, TRBD2, is unchecked because there is no DNA. Germline V CDR1 and CDR2: ENHRY, SYGVKD. The CDR3 spans 17 residues. CDR3 residues: CAISGSIAGVSYNEQFF.

The V call is TRBV7-9, the J call TRBJ1-4. The CDR3 sequence is 11 residues long. The V gene's germline CDR1 is SEHNR and CDR2 FQNEAQ (reference sequence). The CDR3 here is CASSAGEKLFF.

This clonotype ranks as medium-sized in terms of frequency. This chain joins TRBV18 and TRBJ1-2; TCRdb indicates TRBD1, and absent DNA this call remains unverified. This CDR3 spans 16 amino acids. The germline V gene encodes CDR1 KGHSH and CDR2 LQKENI. The CDR3 is CASSPPSGFRGYGYTF. The full variable domain, with the rest looked up from reference TRBV18 and TRBJ1-2, is NAGVMQNPRHLVRRRGQEARLRCSPMKGHSHVYWYRQLPEEGLKFMVYLQKENIIDESGMPKERFSAEFPKEGPSILRIQQVVRGDSAAYFCASSPPSGFRGYGYTFGSGTRLTVV.

This clonotype counts as medium-sized by frequency. The rearrangement joins TRBV6-2 or TRBV6-3 to TRBJ1-1; checking the TCRdb D call of TRBD1 is not possible without DNA. Germline V gene sequence: CDR1 MNHEY, CDR2 SVGEGT. The CDR3 length is 12 residues. The CDR3 sequence: CASRQGGTEAFF.

This clonotype is deemed medium-sized by its frequency. The genes are TRBV13 and TRBJ1-1; TCRdb indicates TRBD1, and absent DNA this call remains unverified. CDR3 size: 14 residues. The germline gives CDR1 PRHDT, CDR2 FYEKMQ (reference sequence). CDR3 loop: CASSPSLSRTEAFF.

This clonotype is identified as medium-sized from frequency. The chain has TRBV19 and TRBJ2-5; lacking DNA, the TRBD1 call made by TCRdb goes unchecked. Per germline, CDR1 LNHDA and CDR2 SQIVND (reference sequence). The CDR3 contains 14 residues. The chain's CDR3 is CASSTGTGPETQYF. Combining the CDR3 with reference TRBV19 and TRBJ2-5 gives the whole variable domain DGGITQSPKYLFRKEGQNVTLSCEQNLNHDAMYWYRQDPGQGLRLIYYSQIVNDFQKGDIAEGYSVSREKKESFPLTVTSAQKNPTAFYLCASSTGTGPETQYFGPGTRLLVL.

Considering frequency, this clonotype is medium-sized. The chain carries TRBV6-2 or TRBV6-3 and TRBJ1-2. Germline V gene sequence: CDR1 MNHEY, CDR2 SVGEGT. The CDR3 extends over 17 amino acids. CDR3 amino acids: CASSRTADATLGYGYTF.

This clonotype shows up as medium-sized by frequency. The chain couples TRBV7-2 to TRBJ2-7; absent DNA, TCRdb's TRBD2 call cannot be checked. The germline CDR1 and CDR2 sequences are SGHTA and FQGNSA. The CDR3 sequence is 14 residues long. This CDR3 reads CASSLGDFSYEQYF.

The chain couples TRBV12-3 or TRBV12-4 to TRBJ2-7; TCRdb outputs TRBD1, but without DNA this stays unchecked. CDR3 length equals 17 residues. The CDR3 spells CASSLCIKGANSYEQYF.